The 18 T cell receptor beta chains below were found in one sample sequenced in a study of cytomegalovirus exposure and HLA in healthy donors. Primers for the PCR totalled 60 Vbeta and 13 Jbeta. Repertoires were generated with immunoSEQ multiplex PCR, while TCRdb's copy carries only in-frame clones and drops some. This sample has about 100,000 clones; around 77% occur once, and the top ten carry under 20%. The sample taken for sequencing was PBMCs. These TCRs come from a woman between 55 and 75 years old in good health and CMV-seropositive.

A single count supports this clone. V and J are TRBV7-9 and TRBJ1-2; 7 nucleotides align to TRBD1. The V segment lost 3 bases and the J segment 0 bases; nucleotides outside the gene matches: 13. In germline, CDR1 is SEHNR, CDR2 FQNEAQ (reference sequence). CDR3 length: 18 residues. CDR3 amino acids: CASSFFGVGTATNYGYTF. CDR3 coding DNA: TGTGCCAGCAGCTTCTTCGGCGTTGGGACAGCGACTAACTATGGCTACACCTTC.

This sequence joins TRBV28 and TRBJ2-1; weak D call: TRBD1 (6 bases). Trimming took off 3 bases at V and 8 bases at J, with 11 bases between the two ends. CDR3 length equals 13 residues. Germline CDR1 MDHEN, CDR2 SYDVKM. The CDR3 sequence: CASSFGRGYEQFF. The CDR3 coding sequence is TGTGCCAGCAGTTTTGGCAGGGGATATGAGCAGTTCTTC.

J is TRBJ1-2 and V is TRBV15, with unresolved D. This CDR3 contains 13 residues. Germline CDR1 and CDR2: LNHNV and YYDKDF (reference sequence). Trimming took off 2 bases at V and 7 bases at J, with 11 bases between the two ends. Written as DNA, the CDR3 is TGTGCCACCAGCAGAAGAGAACTTTCTGGCTACACCTTC. Protein: CATSRRELSGYTF.

This clone has only a few counts. The chain carries TRBV6-5 and TRBJ2-1; 7 bases align to TRBD2. This CDR3 comprises 13 residues. With 4 bases clipped from V and 6 bases from J, the junction kept 3 bases outside the gene matches. Germline V gene data show CDR1 as MNHEY and CDR2 as SVGAGI. The CDR3 DNA reads TGTGCCAGCAGTTCGACTAGCAGCAATGAGCAGTTCTTC. It codes for CASSSTSSNEQFF.

The chain uses TRBV9 and TRBJ2-2; weak D call: TRBD2 (6 bases). The CDR3 spans 15 residues. Trimming left V 2 bases short and J 4 bases short, with 12 bases between. Looked up from germline, CDR1 is SGDLS and CDR2 is YYNGEE. In nucleotides, the CDR3 is TGTGCCAGCAGCGTGGGGGGAGTGGGCACCGGGGAGCTGTTTTTT. The encoded protein is CASSVGGVGTGELFF.

This clone showed up just once. The gene calls are TRBV19 and TRBJ2-2; D is possibly TRBD2 (6 bases). Germline-derived CDR1 and CDR2 are LNHDA and SQIVND (reference sequence). This CDR3 has 17 residues. The V end was cut by 3 bases, the J end by 4 bases, with 18 bases between. CDR3 DNA: TGTGCCAGTAGTATCACTTCCCAGGGACTCGGCACCGGGGAGCTGTTTTTT. It encodes CASSITSQGLGTGELFF. Complete variable domain (other parts from reference TRBV19 and TRBJ2-2): DGGITQSPKYLFRKEGQNVTLSCEQNLNHDAMYWYRQDPGQGLRLIYYSQIVNDFQKGDIAEGYSVSREKKESFPLTVTSAQKNPTAFYLCASSITSQGLGTGELFFGEGSRLTVL.

The chain has TRBV4-1 and TRBJ1-2; D is uncertain. Looked up from germline, CDR1 is MGHRA and CDR2 is YSYEKL. The CDR3 sequence is 13 residues long. V lost 7 bases and J 3 bases, leaving 12 bases between the germline ends. The CDR3 DNA reads TGCGCCAGCACCCCGGGGTCCGACTATGGCTACACCTTC. Translation gives CASTPGSDYGYTF.

V is TRBV5-6 and J is TRBJ2-7, with 7 bases matching TRBD1. CDR1 is SGHDT, CDR2 YYEEEE, per germline. This CDR3 region has 15 residues. The ends lost 2 bases at V and 3 bases at J; junction bases unmatched: 8. The CDR3: CASSLRQGRFYEQYF. CDR3 nucleotides: TGTGCCAGCAGCTTAAGACAGGGAAGGTTCTACGAGCAGTACTTC.

The V and J genes are TRBV28 and TRBJ2-5; no reliable D call. Germline loops: CDR1 MDHEN, CDR2 SYDVKM. CDR3 length: 13 amino acids. V was clipped by 10 bases and J by 1 base, with 13 bases between them. The CDR3 sequence is CATNVAGQETQYF. In nucleotides, the CDR3 is TGTGCCACCAACGTCGCAGGCCAAGAGACCCAGTACTTC.

V usage is TRBV5-8 and J usage is TRBJ2-1; 9 positions match TRBD2. J lost 5 bases, V lost 2 bases, and 20 bases had no gene match. The V gene's germline CDR1 is SGHTS and CDR2 YDEGEE. CDR3 length equals 20 residues. The CDR3 sequence is CASSFIPGTSLGGGNNEQFF. For the CDR3, the DNA is TGTGCCAGCAGCTTTATCCCCGGGACTAGCCTTGGAGGTGGGAACAATGAGCAGTTCTTC.

This CDR3 reads CATSRVGPGGTEAFF. DNA of the CDR3: TGTGCCACCAGCAGAGTCGGACCCGGAGGTACTGAAGCTTTCTTT. This chain links TRBV15 with TRBJ1-1; D is undetermined. Trimming removed 1 base at V and 5 bases at J, with 14 bases between. Germline lookup yields CDR1 LNHNV and CDR2 YYDKDF (reference sequence). The CDR3 extends over 15 amino acids. The full variable domain, rest sourced from reference TRBV15 and TRBJ1-1, is DAMVIQNPRYQVTQFGKPVTLSCSQTLNHNVMYWYQQKSSQAPKLLFHYYDKDFNNEADTPDNFQSRRPNTSFCFLDIRSPGLGDTAMYLCATSRVGPGGTEAFFGQGTRLTVV.

The V and J genes are TRBV4-1 and TRBJ1-2, with a weak D call TRBD1 (6 bases). This CDR3 is 15 amino acids long. V gave up 5 bases and J gave up 0 bases, with 13 bases separating them. The germline CDR1 and CDR2 sequences are MGHRA and YSYEKL. CDR3 nucleotide sequence: TGCGCCAGCAGCGAGTCGGCAGGGGCTAACTATGGCTACACCTTC. Translation: CASSESAGANYGYTF.

V usage is TRBV10-3 and J usage is TRBJ2-7; no firm D call. The CDR3 is 15 amino acids. Germline V CDR1 and CDR2: ENHRY, SYGVKD. The V end was cut by 3 bases, the J end by 2 bases, with 14 bases between. CDR3 sequence reads: CAISDRDVGAYEQYF. CDR3 coding DNA: TGTGCCATCAGTGACCGAGACGTAGGAGCCTACGAGCAGTACTTC.

This clone has a handful of counts. V is TRBV4-2 and J is TRBJ2-5, with D maybe TRBD1 (5 bases). Per germline, CDR1 LGHNA and CDR2 YNFKEQ. The V and J ends lost 1 base and 7 bases respectively, with 13 bases between them. The CDR3 loop spans 14 amino acids. CDR3: CASSQVTGPPTQYF. CDR3 DNA: TGTGCCAGCAGCCAAGTAACAGGACCGCCGACCCAGTACTTC.

V is TRBV7-3 and J is TRBJ2-1, with 7 bases lining up with TRBD2. Germline V gene data show CDR1 as SGHTA and CDR2 as FQGTGA. This CDR3 has 16 amino acids. J was trimmed by 9 bases and V by 5 bases; bases with no gene match: 16. The CDR3, as DNA: TGTGCCAGCAGCCAACTAGAGGGGAGGGCCATGAGTGAGCAGTTCTTC. Amino acid sequence: CASSQLEGRAMSEQFF.

This chain connects TRBV10-3 to TRBJ2-1; TRBD2 agrees at 8 bases. The germline gives CDR1 ENHRY, CDR2 SYGVKD. The V gene end was trimmed by 4 bases and the J gene end by 8 bases; junction bases not matched to a gene: 7. The CDR3 has 14 amino acids. The CDR3 protein is CAISGAGALDEQFF. As DNA, the CDR3 is TGTGCCATCAGTGGAGCGGGAGCCCTCGATGAGCAGTTCTTC.

The chain joins TRBV7-3 to TRBJ2-1, with a possible D match to TRBD2 (6 bases). There are 17 residues in the CDR3. V gave up 4 bases and J gave up 1 base, with 17 bases separating them. Germline-derived CDR1 and CDR2 are SGHTA and FQGTGA. The CDR3 nucleotides are TGTGCCAGCAGCTCTCTGTCCAGCGGACTATCCTACAATGAGCAGTTCTTC. This gives the protein CASSSLSSGLSYNEQFF.

The chain has TRBV28 and TRBJ1-2; D not resolved. The V and J ends lost 6 bases and 10 bases respectively, with 15 bases between them. The CDR3 length is 12 residues. From germline, CDR1 is MDHEN and CDR2 SYDVKM. CDR3 sequence (DNA): TGTGCCAGCAGCTTGCCGAGTGAGGCCTACACCTTC. It yields the protein CASSLPSEAYTF.